These T cell receptor beta chains were read from a single sample in a study of cytomegalovirus exposure and HLA in healthy donors. Sequenced by immunoSEQ multiplex PCR; TCRdb stores in-frame clones only, minus some. The sample includes roughly 130,000 clones, around 80% of them seen just once. Sequences were obtained from PBMCs. Every receptor here comes from a man in his fifties in good health and CMV-seronegative. The CDR3 runs from the conserved cysteine through the conserved F or W. The D gene is left open where the match is weak. Clone size, where shown, is once, few, many, or a class for clones that have expanded.

j_gene | v_gene | d_gene | abundance | CDR3aa | CDR3nt
TRBJ1-2 | TRBV7-9 | - | - | CASSFSTNYGYTF | TGTGCCAGCAGCTTTAGTACTAACTATGGCTACACCTTC
TRBJ2-5 | TRBV9 | TRBD2 | - | CASSVGAGGVGETQYF | TGTGCCAGCAGCGTAGGAGCGGGGGGGGTCGGAGAGACCCAGTACTTC
TRBJ1-1 | TRBV6-5 | - | - | CASSYLGDTEAFF | TGTGCCAGCAGTTACTTAGGGGACACTGAAGCTTTCTTT
TRBJ2-2 | TRBV6-5 | TRBD2 | - | CASSYPTSGDTGELFF | TGTGCCAGCAGTTATCCGACTAGCGGGGACACCGGGGAGCTGTTTTTT
TRBJ1-5 | TRBV10-3 | - | - | CAISEGGYDQPQHF | TGTGCCATCAGTGAGGGAGGGTACGATCAGCCCCAGCATTTT
TRBJ1-5 | TRBV19 | - | - | CASSMTGRSNQPQHF | TGTGCCAGTAGTATGACAGGACGAAGCAATCAGCCCCAGCATTTT
TRBJ1-5 | TRBV4-1 | - | - | CASSQDGAGGDQPQHF | TGCGCCAGCAGCCAAGATGGGGCGGGAGGCGATCAGCCCCAGCATTTT
TRBJ1-2 | TRBV18 | - | - | CASSRMREDSLYGYTF | TGTGCCAGCTCACGAATGCGAGAAGACAGCCTCTATGGCTACACCTTC
TRBJ2-7 | TRBV6-5 | - | - | CASSYSIPAYEQYF | TGTGCCAGCAGTTACTCGATTCCAGCCTACGAGCAGTACTTC
TRBJ1-4 | TRBV5-1 | TRBD1 | - | CASSFQGGQGVEKLFF | TGCGCCAGCAGCTTCCAGGGAGGACAGGGGGTTGAAAAACTGTTTTTT
TRBJ2-7 | TRBV6-5 | - | - | CASSYSTQTTEQYF | TGTGCCAGCAGTTACTCGACCCAAACGACAGAGCAGTACTTC
TRBJ1-1 | TRBV20-1 | - | few | CSASLTEAFF | TGCAGTGCTAGTCTCACTGAAGCTTTCTTT
TRBJ1-4 | TRBV30 | - | once | CAWSVARGGEKLFF | TGTGCCTGGAGTGTGGCCAGGGGTGGCGAAAAACTGTTTTTT
TRBJ1-2 | TRBV7-2 | TRBD1 | - | CASSLQGAVGGYTF | TGTGCCAGCAGCCTCCAGGGGGCTGTTGGGGGCTACACCTTC
TRBJ1-3 | TRBV5-1 | TRBD1 | - | CASSWGDRGTGNTIYF | TGCGCCAGCAGCTGGGGAGACAGGGGAACTGGAAACACCATATATTTT
TRBJ1-1 | TRBV9 | - | - | CASSTGDSNTEAFF | TGTGCCAGCTCAACCGGGGATTCGAACACTGAAGCTTTCTTT